This TCR beta chain was retrieved from a study of siplizumab effects on memory and regulatory T cells. Worth noting for this clone: The antigen remains unidentified.

Study conclusions and caveats: Assignment to unstimulated subsets succeeded for only a minor fraction of the alloreactive clones. Major contributors to the alloresponse seemed to be naive T cells, which also appeared more diverse than memory cells. No functional test confirmed suppression by proliferating siplizumab-culture Tregs. It was not possible to assign a naive or memory phenotype to roughly 80-95% of proliferating CD4+ or CD8+ clones.

Libraries were prepared by immunoSEQ multiplex PCR; TCRdb keeps only in-frame clonotypes and omits some of them. The sample lists approximately 100,000 clones; over 90% were seen once. Trimming shortened V by 5 bases and J by 4 bases, and 3 bases separated the two germline ends. The CDR3 contains 10 residues. Per germline, CDR1 SEHNR and CDR2 FQNEAQ (reference sequence). This receptor was taken from a human donor in good health. This sequence joins TRBV7-9 and TRBJ2-7; D gene uncertain. Material for sequencing was Tregs sorted from blood. Here the CDR3 reads CASSGYEQYF. The DNA for the CDR3 is TGTGCCAGCAGCGGATACGAGCAGTACTTC. The full variable domain, rest sourced from reference TRBV7-9 and TRBJ2-7, is DTGVSQNPRHKITKRGQNVTFRCDPISEHNRLYWYRQTLGQGPEFLTYFQNEAQLEKSRLLSDRFSAERPKGSFSTLEIQRTEQGDSAMYLCASSGYEQYFGPGTRLTVT.